This TCR beta chain was profiled in a study of cytotoxic CD8 clonotypes in ibrutinib-treated CLL. As for the study in general: Responses: about 25 partial, 2 complete; after median approximately 67 months, roughly 15 stayed remitted, around twelve progressed. General study findings and limits: Public clonotypes, found uncommonly, either contracted or stayed stable on treatment.

From germline, CDR1 is SGHAT and CDR2 FQDESV (reference sequence). V was pared by 3 bases and J by 3 bases, with 4 bases of the junction left unmatched. The CDR3 has 15 residues. Regarding this clone: As yet, its antigen is unknown.

Deep sequencing aimed at 1 in 200,000 to 1 in 1 million T cells' resolution. Clones were sequenced by immunoSEQ multiplex PCR, and TCRdb holds only the in-frame ones, with some missing. The sample contains a few hundred thousand clones, roughly 74% of which appear only once. J is TRBJ2-3 and V is TRBV11-1; 9 nucleotides match TRBD2. This clonotype was sampled from a human donor with chronic lymphocytic leukemia. The sequenced sample was PBMCs, obtained after 24 months of ibrutinib treatment. Here the CDR3 reads CASSFSGSTTDTQYF. The CDR3 DNA sequence: TGTGCCAGCAGCTTTAGCGGGAGTACGACAGATACGCAGTATTTT.